A single sample is the source of the 5 T cell receptor beta chains below, sequenced in a study of cytomegalovirus exposure and HLA in healthy donors. The PCR employed 60 Vbeta primers together with 13 Jbeta primers. The protocol was immunoSEQ multiplex PCR, while the TCRdb copy is restricted to in-frame clones and leaves out a portion. The top ten clones hold 1% of a sample with 150,000 to 200,000 clones, roughly four fifths of them seen once. The sample consisted of PBMCs. These receptors came from a woman aged 40 to 50 in good health and CMV-seronegative.

CDR3 DNA: TGTGCCAGCAGCGGGGCACTAGCGGGAGGATATCGTGAGCAGTTCTTC. Protein product: CASSGALAGGYREQFF. The chain employs TRBV9 and TRBJ2-1; 12 bases agree with TRBD2. The germline gives CDR1 SGDLS, CDR2 YYNGEE. The CDR3 extends over 16 amino acids. V was clipped by 3 bases and J by 9 bases; unmatched bases: 10.

The CDR3 spells CAWSPGIFEQYF. For the CDR3, the DNA is TGTGCCTGGAGCCCGGGGATCTTCGAGCAGTACTTC. The V gene is TRBV30, the J gene TRBJ2-7, with D possibly matching TRBD2 (5 bases). Trimming took 3 bases from V and 6 from J, leaving 12 bases between them. This CDR3 contains 12 residues. Germline V gene sequence: CDR1 GTSNPN, CDR2 SVGIG (reference sequence). The whole variable domain, remainder taken from reference TRBV30 and TRBJ2-7, is SQTIHQWPATLVQPVGSPLSLECTVEGTSNPNLYWYRQAAGRGLQLLFYSVGIGQISSEVPQNLSASRPQDRQFILSSKKLLLSDSGFYLCAWSPGIFEQYFGPGTRLTVT.

J is TRBJ1-1 and V is TRBV7-2; D is ambiguous. Looked up from germline, CDR1 is SGHTA and CDR2 is FQGNSA. The germline V and J ends were trimmed by 10 bases and 4 bases, with 16 bases remaining between them. This CDR3 comprises 13 residues. CDR3 amino acids: CANSVIRSTEAFF. CDR3 sequence (DNA): TGTGCCAACTCCGTCATTCGGAGCACTGAAGCTTTCTTT.

This clone has just a few counts. The rearrangement joins TRBV28 to TRBJ2-3, with D tentatively TRBD2 (6 bases). Deletions cut 4 bases from V and 2 bases from J, with 10 bases between. In germline, CDR1 is MDHEN, CDR2 SYDVKM. This CDR3 has 14 amino acids. The CDR3 bases are TGTGCCAGCAGTTCCGGGACTCCCACAGATACGCAGTATTTT. It yields the protein CASSSGTPTDTQYF.

This clone was counted a few times. The V call is TRBV7-9, the J call TRBJ1-5; D gene unclear. V lost 1 base and J lost 4, with 11 bases in between. Germline CDR1 is SEHNR and CDR2 is FQNEAQ (reference sequence). The CDR3 is 15 amino acids. The chain's CDR3 is CASSLDPGWNQPQHF. Written as DNA, the CDR3 is TGTGCCAGCAGCTTAGACCCGGGGTGGAATCAGCCCCAGCATTTT.